In this sample, the clone carrying this TCR beta chain turned up many times. The authors built TCR beta libraries using iRepertoire HTBI primers and Arm-PCR of CDR3 regions. Via MiXCR, TCRdb re-called the multiplex PCR reads, giving one row per CDR3 protein. The sample records about 440,000 distinct CDR3 sequences, about a sixth being singletons. The sample's time point: newly diagnosed GD, antithyroid drugs for less than 3 months. Researchers made the TCR library from RNA that was extracted from PBMCs. The source of the sample is a study of regulatory T cells in long-lasting Graves disease. This CDR3 region has 17 residues. Germline V gives CDR1 LGHDT, CDR2 YNNKEL (reference sequence). V shed 4 bases and J 2 bases; nucleotides not matched to a gene: 6. This same sample was also taken into another study, of T cells in Graves' hyperthyroidism and ophthalmopathy. That paper adds: Graves' hyperthyroidism qualified as stable when ophthalmopathy did not progress within 18 months.

The sample consisted of peripheral blood mononuclear cells (PBMCs), taken at new diagnosis, from a patient treated with antithyroid drugs. The sequence was obtained from a woman aged 18-29 years with Graves disease. The chain links TRBV3-1 to TRBJ2-3, with 13 nucleotides matching TRBD2. DNA for the CDR3: TGTGCCAGCAGCCTCGGGACTAGCGGGGCACTCACAGATACGCAGTATTTT. This codes for CASSLGTSGALTDTQYF.